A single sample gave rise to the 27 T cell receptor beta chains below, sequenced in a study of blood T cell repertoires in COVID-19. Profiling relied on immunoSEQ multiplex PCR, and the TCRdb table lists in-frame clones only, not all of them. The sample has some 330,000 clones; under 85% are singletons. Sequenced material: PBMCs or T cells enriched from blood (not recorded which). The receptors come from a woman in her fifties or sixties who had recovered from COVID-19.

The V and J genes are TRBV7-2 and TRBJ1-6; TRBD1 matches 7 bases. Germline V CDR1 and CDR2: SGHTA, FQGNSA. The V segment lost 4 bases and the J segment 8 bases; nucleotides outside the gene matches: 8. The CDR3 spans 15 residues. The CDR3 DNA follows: TGTGCCAGCAGCTCGACAGGGAAGGGTGATTCACCCCTCCACTTT. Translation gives CASSSTGKGDSPLHF.

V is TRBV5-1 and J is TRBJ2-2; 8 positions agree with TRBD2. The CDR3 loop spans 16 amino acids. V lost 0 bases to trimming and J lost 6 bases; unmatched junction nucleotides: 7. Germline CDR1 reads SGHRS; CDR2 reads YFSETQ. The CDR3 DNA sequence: TGCGCCAGCAGCTTGGCCAAGAGCGGGAGCTCCGGGGAGCTGTTTTTT. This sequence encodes CASSLAKSGSSGELFF.

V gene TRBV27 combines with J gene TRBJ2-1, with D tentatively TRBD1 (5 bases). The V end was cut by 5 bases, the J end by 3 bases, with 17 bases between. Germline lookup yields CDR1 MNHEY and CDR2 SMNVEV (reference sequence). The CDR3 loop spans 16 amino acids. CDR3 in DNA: TGTGCCAGCAGTCCGACCCTGACAGATTTCTACAATGAGCAGTTCTTC. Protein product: CASSPTLTDFYNEQFF.

CDR3: CASSLSFWTGSSYEQYF. The CDR3 DNA reads as TGTGCCAGCAGCTTAAGTTTCTGGACTGGAAGCTCCTACGAGCAGTACTTC. The rearrangement links TRBV11-3 to TRBJ2-7; weak D call: TRBD2 (5 bases). Trimming removed 2 bases from V and 0 bases from J, with 17 bases in between. CDR1 is SGHNT and CDR2 is YENEEA in the germline V gene. The CDR3 covers 17 residues. The whole variable domain, remainder taken from reference TRBV11-3 and TRBJ2-7, is EAGVVQSPRYKIIEKKQPVAFWCNPISGHNTLYWYLQNLGQGPELLIRYENEEAVDDSQLPKDRFSAERLKGVDSTLKIQPAELGDSAVYLCASSLSFWTGSSYEQYFGPGTRLTVT.

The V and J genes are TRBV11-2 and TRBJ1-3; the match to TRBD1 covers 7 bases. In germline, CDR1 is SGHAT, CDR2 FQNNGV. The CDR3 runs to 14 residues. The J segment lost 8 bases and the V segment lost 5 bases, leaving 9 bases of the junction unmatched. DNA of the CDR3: TGTGCCAGCAGCCTTTCCGGGACAGCCGACACCATATATTTT. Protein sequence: CASSLSGTADTIYF.

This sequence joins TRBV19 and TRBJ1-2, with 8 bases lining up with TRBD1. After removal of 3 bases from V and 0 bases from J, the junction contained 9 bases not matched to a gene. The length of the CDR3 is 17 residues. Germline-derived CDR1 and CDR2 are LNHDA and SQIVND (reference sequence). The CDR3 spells CASSIIGVRGPNYGYTF. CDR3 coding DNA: TGTGCCAGTAGTATTATAGGCGTCAGGGGGCCTAACTATGGCTACACCTTC.

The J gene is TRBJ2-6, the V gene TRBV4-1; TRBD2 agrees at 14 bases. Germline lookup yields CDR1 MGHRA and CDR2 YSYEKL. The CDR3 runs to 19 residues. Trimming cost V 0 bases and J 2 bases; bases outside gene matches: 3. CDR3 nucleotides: TGCGCCAGCAGCCAAGAGACTAGCGGGAGGGCCGCTGGGGCCAACGTCCTGACTTTC. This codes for CASSQETSGRAAGANVLTF.

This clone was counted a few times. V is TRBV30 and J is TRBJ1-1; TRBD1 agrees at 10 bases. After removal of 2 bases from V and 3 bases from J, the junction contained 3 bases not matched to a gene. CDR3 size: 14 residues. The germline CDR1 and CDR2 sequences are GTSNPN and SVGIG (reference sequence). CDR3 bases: TGTGCCTGGAGTCGACAGGGGGCTTACACTGAAGCTTTCTTT. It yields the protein CAWSRQGAYTEAFF.

CDR3 bases: TGTGCCAGCAGAACCCCCGGCGGGGCTTATGGCTACACCTTC. Translating it yields CASRTPGGAYGYTF. This rearrangement joins TRBV6-6 to TRBJ1-2, with a weak D call TRBD1 (5 bases). The V gene lost 6 bases and the J gene lost 5 bases, with 16 bases spanning the gap. There are 14 residues in the CDR3. The germline CDR1 and CDR2 sequences are MNHNY and SVGAGI (reference sequence).

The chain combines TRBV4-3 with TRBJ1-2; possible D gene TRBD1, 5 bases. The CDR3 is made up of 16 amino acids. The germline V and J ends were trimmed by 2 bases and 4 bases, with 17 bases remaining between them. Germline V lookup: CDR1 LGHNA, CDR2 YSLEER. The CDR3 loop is CASSQHPMDTLYGYTF. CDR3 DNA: TGCGCCAGCAGCCAACACCCCATGGACACCCTCTATGGCTACACCTTC.

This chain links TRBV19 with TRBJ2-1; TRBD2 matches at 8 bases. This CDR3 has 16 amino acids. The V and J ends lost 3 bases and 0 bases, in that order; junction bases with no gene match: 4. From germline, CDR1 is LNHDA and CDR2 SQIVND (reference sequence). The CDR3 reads CASSIDRGGSYNEQFF. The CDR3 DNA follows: TGTGCCAGTAGTATTGACCGGGGGGGCTCCTACAATGAGCAGTTCTTC.

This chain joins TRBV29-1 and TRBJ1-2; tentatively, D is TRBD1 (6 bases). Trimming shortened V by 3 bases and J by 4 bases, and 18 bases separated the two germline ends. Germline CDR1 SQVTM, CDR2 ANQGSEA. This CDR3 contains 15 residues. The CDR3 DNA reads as TGCAGCGTTGATCGAAACAGGGAATCTCGCTATGGCTACACCTTC. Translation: CSVDRNRESRYGYTF.

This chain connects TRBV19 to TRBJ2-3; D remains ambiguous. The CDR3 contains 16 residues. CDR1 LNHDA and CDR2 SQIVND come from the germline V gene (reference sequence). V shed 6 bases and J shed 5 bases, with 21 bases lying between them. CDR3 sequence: CASSIIVSQTQDTQYF. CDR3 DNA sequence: TGTGCCAGTAGCATAATTGTAAGCCAAACCCAAGATACGCAGTATTTT.

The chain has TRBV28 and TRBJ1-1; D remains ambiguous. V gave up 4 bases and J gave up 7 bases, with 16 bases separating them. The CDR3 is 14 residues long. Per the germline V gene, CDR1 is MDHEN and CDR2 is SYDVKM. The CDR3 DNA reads TGTGCCAGCAGTTCCGTCAGATCCGGGGATGAAGCTTTCTTT. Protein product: CASSSVRSGDEAFF.

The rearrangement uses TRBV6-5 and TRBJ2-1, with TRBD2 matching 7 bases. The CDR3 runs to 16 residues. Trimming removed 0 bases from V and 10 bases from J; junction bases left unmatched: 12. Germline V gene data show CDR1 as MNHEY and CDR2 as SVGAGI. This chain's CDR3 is CASSYSSRGRGGEQFF. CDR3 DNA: TGTGCCAGCAGTTACTCTAGTCGGGGCCGGGGAGGGGAGCAGTTCTTC.

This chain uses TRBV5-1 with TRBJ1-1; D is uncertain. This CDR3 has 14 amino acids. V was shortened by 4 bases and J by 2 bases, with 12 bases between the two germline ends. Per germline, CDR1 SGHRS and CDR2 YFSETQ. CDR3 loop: CASSRLYRNTEAFF. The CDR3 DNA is TGCGCCAGCAGCCGACTTTACCGTAACACTGAAGCTTTCTTT.

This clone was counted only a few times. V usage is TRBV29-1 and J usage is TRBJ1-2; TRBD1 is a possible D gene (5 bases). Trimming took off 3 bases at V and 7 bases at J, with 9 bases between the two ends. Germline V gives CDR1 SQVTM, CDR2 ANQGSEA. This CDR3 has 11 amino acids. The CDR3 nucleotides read TGCAGCGTTGACAGGGATGGTGGCTACACCTTC. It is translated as CSVDRDGGYTF. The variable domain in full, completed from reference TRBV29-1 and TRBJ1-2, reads SAVISQKPSRDICQRGTSLTIQCQVDSQVTMMFWYRQQPGQSLTLIATANQGSEATYESGFVIDKFPISRPNLTFSTLTVSNMSPEDSSIYLCSVDRDGGYTFGSGTRLTVV.

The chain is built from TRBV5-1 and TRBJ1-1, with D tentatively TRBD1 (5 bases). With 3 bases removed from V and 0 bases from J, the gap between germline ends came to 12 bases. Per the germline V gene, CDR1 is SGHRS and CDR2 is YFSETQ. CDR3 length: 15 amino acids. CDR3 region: CASSSQVGVNTEAFF. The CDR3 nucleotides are TGCGCCAGCAGCTCACAGGTGGGTGTGAACACTGAAGCTTTCTTT.

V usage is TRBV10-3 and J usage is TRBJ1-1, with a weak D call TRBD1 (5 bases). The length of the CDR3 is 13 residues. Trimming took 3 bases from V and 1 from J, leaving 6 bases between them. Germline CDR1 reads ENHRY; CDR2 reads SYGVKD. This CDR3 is CAISDGGNTEAFF. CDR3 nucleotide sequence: TGTGCCATCAGTGACGGGGGGAACACTGAAGCTTTCTTT.

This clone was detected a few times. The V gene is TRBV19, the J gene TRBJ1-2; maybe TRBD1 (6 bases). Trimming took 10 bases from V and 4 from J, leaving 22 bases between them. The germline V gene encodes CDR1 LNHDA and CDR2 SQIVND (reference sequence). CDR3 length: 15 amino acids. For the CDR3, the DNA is TGTGCCACTACGATCTCGGGGGGCTTTGGCTATGGCTACACCTTC. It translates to CATTISGGFGYGYTF.

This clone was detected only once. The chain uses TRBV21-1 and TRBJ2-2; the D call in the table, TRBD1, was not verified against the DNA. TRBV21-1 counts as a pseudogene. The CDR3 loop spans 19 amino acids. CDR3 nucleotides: TGTGCCAGCAGCAAAGTGGGCGGCCAGGGGGCGTCCGGCACCGGGGAGCTGTTTTTT. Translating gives CASSKVGGQGASGTGELFF.

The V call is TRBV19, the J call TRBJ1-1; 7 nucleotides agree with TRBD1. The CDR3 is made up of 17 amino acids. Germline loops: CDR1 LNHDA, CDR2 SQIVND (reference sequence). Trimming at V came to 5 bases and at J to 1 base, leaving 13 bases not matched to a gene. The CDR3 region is CASSVSGPPGGNTEAFF. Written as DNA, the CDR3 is TGTGCCAGTAGTGTATCGGGCCCTCCAGGGGGGAACACTGAAGCTTTCTTT.

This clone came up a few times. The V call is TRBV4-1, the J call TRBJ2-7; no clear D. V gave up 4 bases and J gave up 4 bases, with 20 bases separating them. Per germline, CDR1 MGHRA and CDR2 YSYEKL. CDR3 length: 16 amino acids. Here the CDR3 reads CASSPAWPLTFYEQYF. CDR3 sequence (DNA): TGCGCCAGCAGCCCAGCGTGGCCACTAACCTTTTACGAGCAGTACTTC.

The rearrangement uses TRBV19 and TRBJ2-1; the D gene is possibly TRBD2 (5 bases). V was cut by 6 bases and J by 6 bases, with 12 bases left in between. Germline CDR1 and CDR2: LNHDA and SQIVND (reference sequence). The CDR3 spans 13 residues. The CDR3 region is CASSGIPRNEQFF. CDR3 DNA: TGTGCCAGTAGCGGGATCCCCCGCAATGAGCAGTTCTTC.

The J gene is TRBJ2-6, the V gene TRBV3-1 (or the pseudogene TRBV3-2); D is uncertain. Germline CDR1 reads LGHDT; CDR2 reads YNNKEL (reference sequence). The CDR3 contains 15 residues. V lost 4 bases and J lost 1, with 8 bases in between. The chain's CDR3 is CASSPYRSGANVLTF. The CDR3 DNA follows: TGTGCCAGCAGCCCCTACCGGTCTGGGGCCAACGTCCTGACTTTC.

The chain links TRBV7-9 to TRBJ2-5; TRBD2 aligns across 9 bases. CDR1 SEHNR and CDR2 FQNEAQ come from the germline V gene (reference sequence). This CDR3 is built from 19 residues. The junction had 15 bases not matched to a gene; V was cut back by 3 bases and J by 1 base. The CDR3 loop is CASSFPEGWDSGGQETQYF. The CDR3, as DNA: TGTGCCAGCAGCTTCCCAGAGGGCTGGGATAGCGGGGGCCAAGAGACCCAGTACTTC.

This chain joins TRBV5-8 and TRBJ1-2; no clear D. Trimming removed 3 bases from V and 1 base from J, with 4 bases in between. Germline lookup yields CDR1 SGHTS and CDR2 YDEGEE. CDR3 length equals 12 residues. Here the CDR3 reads CASSYNNYGYTF. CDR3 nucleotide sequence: TGTGCCAGCAGCTACAATAACTATGGCTACACCTTC.